The TCR beta chain described here comes from a study of beta chain features in type 1 diabetes. Notes on the study in general: Moderately but significantly shorter TCRB CDR3s were found in Type 1 diabetes patients in all four CD4+ subsets.

The whole isolated RNA underwent reverse transcription, so sequencing captured expressed TCRB transcripts. There were some 3.6 million reads on average in the naive, central memory and regulatory T cell samples. The method was immunoSEQ multiplex PCR; TCRdb's version includes in-frame clones alone and lacks a portion of them. The sample has a few hundred thousand clones; approximately 14% are singletons. This clone appeared a few times. What it binds is unknown. Markers CD45RO/CCR7/CD25/CD127/CD95/CD27 served to sort CD4+ naive, central memory, regulatory and stem cell-like memory cells. The specimen was naive CD4+ T cells from blood. The source is a young man with type 1 diabetes.

The CDR3 spells CSVQTGITYNEQFF. CDR3 in DNA: TGCAGCGTCCAGACAGGGATAACCTACAATGAGCAGTTCTTC. The rearrangement joins TRBV29-1 to TRBJ2-1, with 7 bases aligning to TRBD1. The trim removed 6 bases at V and 2 bases at J, leaving 7 bases unmatched. The germline gives CDR1 SQVTM, CDR2 ANQGSEA. The CDR3 runs 14 residues.